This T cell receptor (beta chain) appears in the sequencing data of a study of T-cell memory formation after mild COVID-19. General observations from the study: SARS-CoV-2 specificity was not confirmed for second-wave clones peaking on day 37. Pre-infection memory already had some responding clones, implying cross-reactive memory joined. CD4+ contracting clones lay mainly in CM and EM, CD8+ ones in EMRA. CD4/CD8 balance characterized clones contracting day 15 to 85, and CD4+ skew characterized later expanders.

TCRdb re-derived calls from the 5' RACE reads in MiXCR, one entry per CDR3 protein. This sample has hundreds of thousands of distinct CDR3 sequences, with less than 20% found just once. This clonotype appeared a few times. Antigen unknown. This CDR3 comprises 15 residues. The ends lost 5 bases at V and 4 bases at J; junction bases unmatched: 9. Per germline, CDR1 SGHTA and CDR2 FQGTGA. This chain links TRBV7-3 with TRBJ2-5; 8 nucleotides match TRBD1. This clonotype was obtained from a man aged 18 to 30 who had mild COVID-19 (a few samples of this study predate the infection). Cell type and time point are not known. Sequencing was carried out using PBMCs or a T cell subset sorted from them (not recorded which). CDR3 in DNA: TGTGCCAGCAGCCCTCAGGGGGCTAGCGCAGAGACCCAGTACTTC. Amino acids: CASSPQGASAETQYF.